This T cell receptor beta chain stems from a study of T cells after yellow fever vaccination. The CDR3 totals 14 residues. Germline V gene sequence: CDR1 SGHTA, CDR2 FQGNSA. The J segment lost 4 bases and the V segment lost 4 bases, leaving 6 bases of the junction unmatched. One entry per CDR3 protein results from TCRdb running MiXCR on the 5' RACE reads. The table has 280,000 or so distinct CDR3 sequences, 7.5% to 9.5% seen once; the top ten hold about 3%. Here the sequenced sample was CD4+ T cells sorted from PBMCs, taken 5 days after the yellow fever booster vaccination. The chain combines TRBV7-2 with TRBJ1-2, with 7 bases identical to TRBD1. This receptor was taken from a man in his late teens or twenties who received the YFV17D yellow fever vaccine. The CDR3 is CASSSPGTVYGYTF. Written as DNA, the CDR3 is TGTGCCAGCAGCTCCCCAGGGACAGTCTATGGCTACACCTTC.